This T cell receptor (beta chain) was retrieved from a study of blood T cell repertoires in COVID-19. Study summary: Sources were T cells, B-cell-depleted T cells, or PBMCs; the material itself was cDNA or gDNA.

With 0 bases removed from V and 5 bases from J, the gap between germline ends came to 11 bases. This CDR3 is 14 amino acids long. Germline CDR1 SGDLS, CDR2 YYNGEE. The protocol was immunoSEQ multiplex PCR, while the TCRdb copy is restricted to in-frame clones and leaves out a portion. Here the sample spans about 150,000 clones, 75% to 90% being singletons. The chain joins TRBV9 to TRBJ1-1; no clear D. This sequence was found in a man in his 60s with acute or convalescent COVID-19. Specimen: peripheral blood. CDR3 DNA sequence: TGTGCCAGCAGCGTAGACGCCGGGTTGACTGAAGCTTTCTTT. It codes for CASSVDAGLTEAFF.